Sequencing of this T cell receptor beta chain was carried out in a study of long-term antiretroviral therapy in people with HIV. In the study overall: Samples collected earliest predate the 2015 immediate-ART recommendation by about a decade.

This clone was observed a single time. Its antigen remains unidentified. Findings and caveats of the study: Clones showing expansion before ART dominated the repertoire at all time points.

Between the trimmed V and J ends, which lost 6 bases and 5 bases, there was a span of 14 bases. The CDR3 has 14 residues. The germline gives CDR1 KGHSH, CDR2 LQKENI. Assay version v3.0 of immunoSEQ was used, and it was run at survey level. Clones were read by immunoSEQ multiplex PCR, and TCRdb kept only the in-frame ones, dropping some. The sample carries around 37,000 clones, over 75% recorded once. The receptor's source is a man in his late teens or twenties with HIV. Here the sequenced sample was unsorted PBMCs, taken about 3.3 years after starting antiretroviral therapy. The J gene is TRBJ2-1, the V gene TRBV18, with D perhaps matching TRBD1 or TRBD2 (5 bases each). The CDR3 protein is CASSGDLRNNEQFF. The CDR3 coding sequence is TGTGCCAGCTCGGGGGACCTACGAAACAATGAGCAGTTCTTC.